This T cell receptor beta chain was captured in a study of T-cell memory formation after mild COVID-19 (dated by TCRdb to the early 2020s). About the investigation overall: TCR sequence clusters from the two donors were largely donor specific. T-cell clones expanding and contracting after mild COVID-19 in a couple of donors were tracked by longitudinal TCRalpha and TCRbeta repertoire sequencing. The cohort was made up of two young adult volunteers, one female and one male, who were previously healthy. Study-level results and caveats: Contracting CD4+ clones appeared mostly in the CM and EM memory subsets, whereas CD8+ clones were enriched in EMRA. From day 15 to 85, contracting clones showed balanced CD4/CD8 phenotypes, whereas a second wave of clones that expanded from day 15 to 37 leaned towards CD4+. SARS-CoV-2 specificity was not confirmed for the second-wave clones peaking on day 37. The study covered only two mild cases, and larger cohorts including severe cases with pre-infection samples were considered necessary. Some responding clones were found in pre-infection memory, which suggests that pre-existing cross-reactive memory T cells took part in the SARS-CoV-2 response.

The CDR3 measures 14 amino acids from cysteine to phenylalanine. Kept here is only the CDR3 DNA, which spans 42 bases and is read in frame from base 1. The germline V gene (reference sequence) provides CDR1 SEHNR and CDR2 FQNEAQ. V and J lose 3 bases and 0 bases, and a span of 8 bases separates them. Ficoll-Paque density gradient centrifugation was the method used to isolate PBMCs. Sequencing was performed on an Illumina NovaSeq 6000. Using 5'RACE with constant-segment primers, TCRalpha and TCRbeta cDNA libraries were constructed, with sample barcodes and unique molecular identifiers added in the process. RNA was extracted from every sample with Trizol reagent. The libraries were amplified in two PCR steps, and the second step added a second sample barcode and Illumina TruSeq adapters. The libraries were sequenced on an Illumina NovaSeq using 2 x 150 bp paired-end reads. Per the source publication's procedure: Reads were demultiplexed and collapsed into UMI-guided consensus sequences with migec v1.2.7. Using mixcr v2.1.11, UMI consensuses were aligned to TRA and TRB V and J templates and then assembled into clonotypes. A clonotype was counted as expanded or contracted only if both edgeR and NoisET called the change significant, with noise models trained on biological replicates. For edgeR calls, a false discovery rate-adjusted p below 0.01 and a log2 fold-change threshold of 1 were applied. As an exploratory analysis of dynamics, max-normalized trajectories of the 1000 most abundant clonotypes were examined by PCA with hierarchical clustering. Each responding clone was given a CD4 or CD8 phenotype based on the CD4+ and CD8+ repertoires, which had been sequenced separately. TCRdb trimmed the raw reads at Q25, called clones with MiXCR and kept productive beta chains. CDR3 protein duplicates are merged, each entry listing the most common genes and DNA. The V and J calls follow TCRdb's processing rather than the paper's. The sample profile shows some 110,000 distinct CDR3 sequences; around 12% of them were found once. The ten biggest clones cover around 25% of the sample.

In regard to this clonotype: Its antigen remains undetermined. No quality values exist for individual bases; no much larger clone is one base distant.

Sequencing was performed on PBMCs or a T cell subset sorted from them (not recorded which). This TCR was recovered from an adult woman who had mild COVID-19 (a few samples of this study predate the infection). The sample titles of this study are shuffled in the database, so cell type and time point are left out; the donor was told from shared clones. The rearrangement joined TRBV7-9 to TRBJ1-1; too little of a D gene remains to name it. The nucleotides are TGTGCCAGCAGCTTGGGAAAGATGAACACTGAAGCTTTCTTT. This codes for CASSLGKMNTEAFF.